The T cell receptor beta chain under discussion was sequenced for a study of identifying expanded T cells in peripheral blood. Comments on this clone: Its antigen is undetermined.

No infections or other immune events were documented during collection. TCRdb's copy holds only in-frame clones and misses some; the assay was immunoSEQ multiplex PCR. The sample yields about 91,000 clones, roughly 86% seen once. Notes on the study in general: Approximately two-week clone count variance significantly increased as total template count grew. Over two and four weeks, about 15 and 18 clones changed, versus approximately 1.1 between replicates.

Sequenced: blood. This receptor was taken from a person between 18 and 75 years old in good health.

As DNA, the CDR3 is TGTGCCAGCAGCGCCCTAGCGGGGATAACTAGCACAGATACGCAGTATTTT. It encodes CASSALAGITSTDTQYF. The chain employs TRBV9 and TRBJ2-3, with 9 bases aligning to TRBD2. This CDR3 has 17 residues. The trim removed 3 bases at V and 0 bases at J, leaving 8 bases unmatched. Germline CDR1 is SGDLS and CDR2 is YYNGEE.